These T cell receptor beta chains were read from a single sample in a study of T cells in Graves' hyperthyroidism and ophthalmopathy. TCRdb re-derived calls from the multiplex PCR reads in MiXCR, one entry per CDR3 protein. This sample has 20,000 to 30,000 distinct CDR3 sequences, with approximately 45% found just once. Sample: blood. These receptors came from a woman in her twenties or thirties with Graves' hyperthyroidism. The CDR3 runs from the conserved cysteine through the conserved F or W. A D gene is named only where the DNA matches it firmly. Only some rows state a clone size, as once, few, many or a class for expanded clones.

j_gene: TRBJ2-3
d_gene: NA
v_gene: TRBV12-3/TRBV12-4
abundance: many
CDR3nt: TGTGCCAGCAGTTTTATGGGACCGAGGTCAGATACGCAGTATTTT
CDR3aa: CASSFMGPRSDTQYF

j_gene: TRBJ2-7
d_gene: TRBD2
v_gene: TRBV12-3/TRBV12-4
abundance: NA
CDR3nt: TGTGCCACCAGACATAGCGGGGGGCCTTCCTACGAGCAGTACTTC
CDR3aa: CATRHSGGPSYEQYF

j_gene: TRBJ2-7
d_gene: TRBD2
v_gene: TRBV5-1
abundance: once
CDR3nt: TGCGCCAGCAGCCTGGGGGGACTAGCCGCCTCCTACGAGCAGTACTTC
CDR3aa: CASSLGGLAASYEQYF

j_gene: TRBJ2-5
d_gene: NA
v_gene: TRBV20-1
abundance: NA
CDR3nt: TGCAGTGCTAGAGGGGGTCGGGCTAGGGCGCCCCAGTACTTC
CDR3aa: CSARGGRARAPQYF

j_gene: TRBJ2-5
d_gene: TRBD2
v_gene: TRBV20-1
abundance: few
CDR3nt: TGCAGTGCCCTAGGACTAGCGGGATCTGAGCAGTACTTC
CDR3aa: CSALGLAGSEQYF

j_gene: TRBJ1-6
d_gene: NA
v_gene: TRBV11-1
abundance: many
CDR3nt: TGTGCCAGCAGCACGGGGTACTCACCCCTCCACTTT
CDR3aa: CASSTGYSPLHF

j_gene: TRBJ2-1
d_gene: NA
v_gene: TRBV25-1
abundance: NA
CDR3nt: TGTGCCAGCAGTGAATATCGAGCGAAATACAATGAGCAGTTCTTC
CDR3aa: CASSEYRAKYNEQFF

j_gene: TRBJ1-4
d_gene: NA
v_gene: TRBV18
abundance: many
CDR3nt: TGTGCCAGCTCACTGTGGACAGATGAAAAACTGTTTTTT
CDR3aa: CASSLWTDEKLFF

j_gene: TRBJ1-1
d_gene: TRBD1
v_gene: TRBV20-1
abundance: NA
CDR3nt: TGCAGTCCCAATCAGGGGGGGAACACTGAAGCTTTCTTT
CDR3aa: CSPNQGGNTEAFF

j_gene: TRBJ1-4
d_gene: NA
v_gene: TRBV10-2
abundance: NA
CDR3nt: TGCGCCGGCAGTTTTAATGAAAAATTGTTATTT
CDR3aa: CAGSFNEKLLF

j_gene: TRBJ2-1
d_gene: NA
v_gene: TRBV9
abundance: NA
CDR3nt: TGTGCCAGCAGCGTTAACACAGAAGGGGTGCAGTCTTTC
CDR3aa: CASSVNTEGVQSF

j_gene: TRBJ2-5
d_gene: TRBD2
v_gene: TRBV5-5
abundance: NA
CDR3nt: TGTGCCAGCAGCTCGGGTCGGGGGGGTAGAATCCAAGAGACCCAGTACTTC
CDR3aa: CASSSGRGGRIQETQYF

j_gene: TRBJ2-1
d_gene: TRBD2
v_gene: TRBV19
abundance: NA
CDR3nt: TGTGCCAGTAGCAAGACTAGCGGGAGCTCCTACAATGAGCAGTTCTTC
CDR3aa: CASSKTSGSSYNEQFF

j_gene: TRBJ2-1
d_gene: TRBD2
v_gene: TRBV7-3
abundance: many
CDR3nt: TGTGCCAGCAGTCTCCTAGCGGGGGAATACAATGAGCAGTTCTTC
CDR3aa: CASSLLAGEYNEQFF

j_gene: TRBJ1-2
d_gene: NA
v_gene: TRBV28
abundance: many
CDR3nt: TGTGCCACCCAGGACTCTAACTATGGCTACACCTTC
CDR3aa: CATQDSNYGYTF

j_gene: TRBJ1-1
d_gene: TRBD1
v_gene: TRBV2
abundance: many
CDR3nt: TGTGCCAGCTATTCCGGGACAGGGAGGACTGAAGCTTTCTTT
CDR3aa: CASYSGTGRTEAFF

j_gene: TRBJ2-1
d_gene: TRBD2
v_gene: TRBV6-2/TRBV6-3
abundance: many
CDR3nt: TGTGCCAGCAGTTCGGCTAGCGGGTTCTCCTACAATGAGCAGTTCTTC
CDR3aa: CASSSASGFSYNEQFF

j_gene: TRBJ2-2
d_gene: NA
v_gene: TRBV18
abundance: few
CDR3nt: TGTGCCAGCGGATCGCCGACTAGGCGGTTTACCGGGGAGCTGTTTTTT
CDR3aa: CASGSPTRRFTGELFF

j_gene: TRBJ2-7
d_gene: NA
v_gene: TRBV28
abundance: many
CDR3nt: TGTGCCAGCAGTTTCGTGGCAACCTACGAGCAGTACTTC
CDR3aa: CASSFVATYEQYF

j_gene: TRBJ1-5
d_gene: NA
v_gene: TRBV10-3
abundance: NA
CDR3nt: TGTGCCATCAGTGAGTCGAAGACGGTCAATCAGCCCCAGCATTTT
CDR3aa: CAISESKTVNQPQHF

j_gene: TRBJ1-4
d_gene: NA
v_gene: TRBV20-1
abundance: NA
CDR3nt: TGCAGTGCTAGAGATCCCCGGAATGAAAAACTGTTTTTT
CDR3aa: CSARDPRNEKLFF

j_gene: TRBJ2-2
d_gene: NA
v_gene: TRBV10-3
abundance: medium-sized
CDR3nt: TGTGCCATCAGTGATAGGGGTCTGAACACCGGGGAGCTGTTTTTT
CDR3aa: CAISDRGLNTGELFF

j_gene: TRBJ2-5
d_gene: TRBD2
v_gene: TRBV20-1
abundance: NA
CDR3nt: TGCAGCAGAGAATTTTGGGGCGGGGGGGCATTGGGTGATGGTGAGACCCAGTACTTC
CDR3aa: CSREFWGGGALGDGETQYF

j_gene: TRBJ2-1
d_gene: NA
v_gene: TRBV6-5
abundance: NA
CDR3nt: TGTGCCAGCAGTATGACAGGCCACCCCTACAATGAGCAGTTCTTC
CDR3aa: CASSMTGHPYNEQFF

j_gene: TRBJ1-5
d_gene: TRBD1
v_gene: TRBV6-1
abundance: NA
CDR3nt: TGTGCCTGCAGTATGGACAGGGCCTTCGGTCAGCCCCAGCATTTT
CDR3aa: CACSMDRAFGQPQHF

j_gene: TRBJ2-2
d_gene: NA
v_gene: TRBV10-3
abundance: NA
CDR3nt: TGTGCCATCAGTGAATTCAACACCGGGGAGCTGTTTTTT
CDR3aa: CAISEFNTGELFF

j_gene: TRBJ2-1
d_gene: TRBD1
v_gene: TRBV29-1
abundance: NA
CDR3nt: TGCAGCGTCTGGACAGGGGCCGGTACGATCTTC
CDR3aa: CSVWTGAGTIF

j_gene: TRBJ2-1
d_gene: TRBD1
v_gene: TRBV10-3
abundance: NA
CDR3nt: TGTGCCATCAAGGAGACAGGGGTTGGTGAGCAGTTCTTC
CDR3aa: CAIKETGVGEQFF

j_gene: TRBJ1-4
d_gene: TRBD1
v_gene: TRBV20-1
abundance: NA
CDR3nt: TGCAGTGCTAGAGATAGGGGACAGGGAAATGAAAAACTGTTTTTT
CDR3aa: CSARDRGQGNEKLFF

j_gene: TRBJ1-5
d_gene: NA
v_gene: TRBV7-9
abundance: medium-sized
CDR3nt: TGTGCCAGCAGCTCAGAGGACGGCAATCAGCCCCAGCATTTT
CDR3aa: CASSSEDGNQPQHF